The T cell receptor beta chain described here comes from a study of shared T cell receptors in the human thymus. Repertoires were generated with immunoSEQ multiplex PCR, while TCRdb's copy carries only in-frame clones and drops some. Among about 660,000 clones listed, over 75% were seen once. Trimming cost V 9 bases and J 3 bases; bases outside gene matches: 10. Germline assignment: CDR1 LNHDA and CDR2 SQIVND (reference sequence). The CDR3 consists of 15 residues. This same sample was also taken into another study, of human thymus T cells.

The receptor comes from a boy in the first two years of life with a congenital heart defect. Sequencing used thymocytes. This chain connects TRBV19 to TRBJ1-1; TRBD1 matches at 10 bases. CDR3 nucleotide sequence: TGTGCCAGCCGATCCCGGGACAGGGGATACACTGAAGCTTTCTTT. Translated: CASRSRDRGYTEAFF. Combining the CDR3 with reference TRBV19 and TRBJ1-1 gives the whole variable domain DGGITQSPKYLFRKEGQNVTLSCEQNLNHDAMYWYRQDPGQGLRLIYYSQIVNDFQKGDIAEGYSVSREKKESFPLTVTSAQKNPTAFYLCASRSRDRGYTEAFFGQGTRLTVV.